This TCR beta chain originates from a study of T cell responses to AZD1222 COVID-19 vaccine. This clone was counted a few times. This CDR3 has 14 residues. From germline, CDR1 is LNHDA and CDR2 SQIVND (reference sequence). Trimming at V came to 4 bases and at J to 7 bases, leaving 6 bases not matched to a gene. Only in-frame clones appear in the TCRdb table, and some are missing; sequencing was by immunoSEQ multiplex PCR. The table has approximately 94,000 clones, around 87% seen once. The TCR was taken from an adult in good health. The rearrangement joins TRBV19 to TRBJ1-4, with 7 bases fitting TRBD1. Sequencing was performed on peripheral blood, taken on day 0 of AZD1222 vaccination. CDR3 loop: CASSTTGTREKLFF. CDR3 in DNA: TGTGCCAGTAGTACGACAGGGACCCGTGAAAAACTGTTTTTT.